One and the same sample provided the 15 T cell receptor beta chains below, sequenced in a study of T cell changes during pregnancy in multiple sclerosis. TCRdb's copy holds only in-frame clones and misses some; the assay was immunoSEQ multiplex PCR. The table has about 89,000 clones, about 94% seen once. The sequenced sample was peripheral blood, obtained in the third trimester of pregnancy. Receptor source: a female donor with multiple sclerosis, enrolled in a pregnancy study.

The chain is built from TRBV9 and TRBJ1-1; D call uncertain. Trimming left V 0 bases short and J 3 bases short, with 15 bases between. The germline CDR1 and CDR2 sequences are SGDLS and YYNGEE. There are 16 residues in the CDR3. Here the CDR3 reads CASSVGPGGRDTEAFF. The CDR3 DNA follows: TGTGCCAGCAGCGTAGGACCCGGAGGCAGAGACACTGAAGCTTTCTTT.

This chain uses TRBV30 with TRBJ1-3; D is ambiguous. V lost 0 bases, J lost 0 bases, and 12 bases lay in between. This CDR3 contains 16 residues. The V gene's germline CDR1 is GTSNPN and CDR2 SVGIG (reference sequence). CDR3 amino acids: CAWSVGRESSGNTIYF. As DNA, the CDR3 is TGTGCCTGGAGTGTAGGACGGGAGAGCTCTGGAAACACCATATATTTT. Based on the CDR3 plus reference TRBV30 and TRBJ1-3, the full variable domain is SQTIHQWPATLVQPVGSPLSLECTVEGTSNPNLYWYRQAAGRGLQLLFYSVGIGQISSEVPQNLSASRPQDRQFILSSKKLLLSDSGFYLCAWSVGRESSGNTIYFGEGSWLTVV.

CDR3 amino acids: CASSTGTQVGYTF. CDR3 nucleotide sequence: TGCGCCAGCAGTACCGGGACACAAGTGGGCTACACCTTC. The chain combines TRBV10-1 with TRBJ1-2; D might be TRBD1 (6 bases). The length of the CDR3 is 13 residues. Looked up from germline, CDR1 is WNHNN and CDR2 is SYGVQD (reference sequence). Trimming stripped 5 bases from V and 8 bases from J, with 15 bases between.

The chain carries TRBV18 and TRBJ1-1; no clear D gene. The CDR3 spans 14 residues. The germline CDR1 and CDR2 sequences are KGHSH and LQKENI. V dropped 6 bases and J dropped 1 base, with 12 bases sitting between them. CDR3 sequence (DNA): TGTGCCAGCTCCACTACTAGGTCGAACACTGAAGCTTTCTTT. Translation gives CASSTTRSNTEAFF.

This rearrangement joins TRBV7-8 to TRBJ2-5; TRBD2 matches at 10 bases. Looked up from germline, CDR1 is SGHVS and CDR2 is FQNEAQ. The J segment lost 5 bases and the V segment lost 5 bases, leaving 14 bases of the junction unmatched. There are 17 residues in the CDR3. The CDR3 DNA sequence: TGTGCCAGCAGCCACCCGCGAGCGGGAGGGCCTGTTGAGACCCAGTACTTC. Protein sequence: CASSHPRAGGPVETQYF.

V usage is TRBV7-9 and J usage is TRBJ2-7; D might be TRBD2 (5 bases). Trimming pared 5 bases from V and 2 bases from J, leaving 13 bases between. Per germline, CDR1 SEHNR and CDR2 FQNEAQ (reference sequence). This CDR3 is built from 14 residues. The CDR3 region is CASSPAMGAYEQYF. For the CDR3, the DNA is TGTGCCAGCAGCCCGGCTATGGGAGCCTACGAGCAGTACTTC.

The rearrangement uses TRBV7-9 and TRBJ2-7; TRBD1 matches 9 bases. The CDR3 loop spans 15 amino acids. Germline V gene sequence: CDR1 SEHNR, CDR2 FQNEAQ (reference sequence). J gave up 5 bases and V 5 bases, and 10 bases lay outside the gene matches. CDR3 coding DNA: TGTGCCAGCAGCCTTAGACAGGGGGGGTCGAACGAGCAGTACTTC. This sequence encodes CASSLRQGGSNEQYF.

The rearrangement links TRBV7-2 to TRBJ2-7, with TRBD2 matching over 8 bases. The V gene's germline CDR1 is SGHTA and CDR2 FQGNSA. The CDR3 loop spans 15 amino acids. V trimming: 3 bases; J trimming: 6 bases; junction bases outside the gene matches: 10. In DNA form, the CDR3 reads TGTGCCAGCAGCTTCTCTTCTGGGACTAGTTCCGAGCAGTACTTC. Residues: CASSFSSGTSSEQYF.

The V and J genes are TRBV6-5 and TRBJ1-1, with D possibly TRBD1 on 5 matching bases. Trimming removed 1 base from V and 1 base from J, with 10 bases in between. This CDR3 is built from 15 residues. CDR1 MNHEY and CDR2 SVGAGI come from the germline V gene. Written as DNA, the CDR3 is TGTGCCAGCAGTTACTTTGGGGCAGGGAACACTGAAGCTTTCTTT. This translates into CASSYFGAGNTEAFF.

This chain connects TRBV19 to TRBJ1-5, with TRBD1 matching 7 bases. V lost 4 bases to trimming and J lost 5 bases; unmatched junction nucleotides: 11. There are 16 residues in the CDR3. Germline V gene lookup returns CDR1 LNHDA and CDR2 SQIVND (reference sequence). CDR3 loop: CASSSTGVGSYQPQHF. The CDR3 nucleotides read TGTGCCAGTAGTAGTACAGGGGTGGGGTCCTATCAGCCCCAGCATTTT.

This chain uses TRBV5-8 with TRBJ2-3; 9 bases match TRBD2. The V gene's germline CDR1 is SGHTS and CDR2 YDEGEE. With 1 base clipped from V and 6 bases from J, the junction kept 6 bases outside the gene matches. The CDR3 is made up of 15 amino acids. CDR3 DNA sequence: TGTGCCAGCAGCTTGCGGAAGCGGGAGGCTGATACGCAGTATTTT. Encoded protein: CASSLRKREADTQYF.

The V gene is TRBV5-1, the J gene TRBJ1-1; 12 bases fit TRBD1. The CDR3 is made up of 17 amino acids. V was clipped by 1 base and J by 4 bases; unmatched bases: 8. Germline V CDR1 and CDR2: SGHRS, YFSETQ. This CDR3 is CASSLRGQGARSTEAFF. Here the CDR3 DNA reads TGCGCCAGCAGCTTGCGGGGACAGGGGGCGCGGAGCACTGAAGCTTTCTTT.

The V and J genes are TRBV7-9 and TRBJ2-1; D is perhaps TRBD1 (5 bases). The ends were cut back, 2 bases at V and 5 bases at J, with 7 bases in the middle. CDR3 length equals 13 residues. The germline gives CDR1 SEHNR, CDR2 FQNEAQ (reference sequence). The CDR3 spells CASSLRQNNEQFF. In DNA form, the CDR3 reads TGTGCCAGCAGCTTAAGACAGAACAATGAGCAGTTCTTC.

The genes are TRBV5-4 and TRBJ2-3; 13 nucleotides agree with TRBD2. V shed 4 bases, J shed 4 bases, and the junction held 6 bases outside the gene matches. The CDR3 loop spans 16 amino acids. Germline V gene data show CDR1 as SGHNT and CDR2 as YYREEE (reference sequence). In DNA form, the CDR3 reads TGTGCCAGCAGCCCTGGGACTAGCGGGAATGCAGATACGCAGTATTTT. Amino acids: CASSPGTSGNADTQYF. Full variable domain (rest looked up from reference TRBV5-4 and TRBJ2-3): ETGVTQSPTHLIKTRGQQVTLRCSSQSGHNTVSWYQQALGQGPQFIFQYYREEENGRGNFPPRFSGLQFPNYSSELNVNALELDDSALYLCASSPGTSGNADTQYFGPGTRLTVL.

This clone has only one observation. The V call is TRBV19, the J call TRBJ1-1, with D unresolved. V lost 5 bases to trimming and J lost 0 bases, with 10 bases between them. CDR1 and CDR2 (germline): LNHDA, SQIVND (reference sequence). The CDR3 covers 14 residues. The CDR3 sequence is CASSYRNLNTEAFF. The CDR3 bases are TGTGCCAGTAGTTACAGAAACTTGAACACTGAAGCTTTCTTT.